What follows are 9 T cell receptor beta chains derived from one specimen sequenced in a study of T cell clonality in common variable immunodeficiency. The repertoire was sequenced with immunoSEQ multiplex PCR; TCRdb's copy has only in-frame clones and lacks some. This sample carries about 37,000 clones and no singletons, and around 0.87% goes to the top ten. Sequenced material: peripheral blood mononuclear cells. All receptors derive from a person between 18 and 75 years old in good health.

This clone has a count of ten or more. The missing CDR3 end, 3 residues past where the read stops, is filled in from the germline J gene. This rearrangement joins TRBV19 to TRBJ2-3; 10 bases align to TRBD1. V lost 8 bases and J lost 4; bases outside the gene matches: 3. Germline V gene sequence: CDR1 LNHDA, CDR2 SQIVND (reference sequence). The CDR3 consists of 13 residues. Incomplete CDR3 DNA: TGTGCCAGTTCGACAGGGGGCCCAGATACG. Translation: CASSTGGPDT. The whole CDR3 sequence reads CASSTGGPDTQYF. The full variable domain, in which reference TRBV19 and TRBJ2-3 provide the parts outside the CDR3, is DGGITQSPKYLFRKEGQNVTLSCEQNLNHDAMYWYRQDPGQGLRLIYYSQIVNDFQKGDIAEGYSVSREKKESFPLTVTSAQKNPTAFYLCASSTGGPDTQYFGPGTRLTVL.

This clone was counted between two and nine times. The read finishes 3 residues shy of the CDR3 end, and the germline J gene is used to complete it. The rearrangement uses TRBV30 and TRBJ1-2; D is uncertain. CDR3 length: 11 amino acids. Germline V lookup: CDR1 GTSNPN, CDR2 SVGIG (reference sequence). The CDR3 sequence is CAWSVAVTYTF. The sequenced CDR3 bases are TGTGCCTGGAGTGTAGCTGTTACC.

This clone was picked up many times. The read ends 3 residues early relative to the CDR3; the germline J gene fills the gap. This sequence joins TRBV9 and TRBJ2-1, with TRBD1 identical over 7 bases. Germline V CDR1 and CDR2: SGDLS, YYNGEE. The CDR3 has 17 residues. V shed 0 bases and J 8 bases; nucleotides not matched to a gene: 14. The part of the CDR3 DNA that was read is TGTGCCAGCAGCGTAGGCAGGGGCGTAAAAGGGGGCCATGAG. This encodes CASSVGRGVKGGHE. The full CDR3 reads CASSVGRGVKGGHEQFF.

This clone has a count of ten or more. The read ends 3 residues shy of where the CDR3 ends; the end is completed using the germline J gene. The J gene is TRBJ1-2, the V gene TRBV30; 9 bases line up with TRBD1. The trim removed 4 bases at V and 3 bases at J, leaving 6 bases unmatched. Per the germline V gene, CDR1 is GTSNPN and CDR2 is SVGIG (reference sequence). CDR3 length equals 14 residues. Here the CDR3 reads CAWKYRDRDYGYTF. The CDR3 bases that were read are TGTGCCTGGAAATATCGGGACAGGGACTATGGC.

The sample holds many counts of this clone. A junction boundary mismatches the germline segment, possibly from a read error. The read halts 3 residues ahead of the CDR3 end, with the missing end drawn from the germline J gene. The chain uses TRBV4-2 and TRBJ2-7; 7 bases match TRBD1. Per germline, CDR1 LGHNA and CDR2 YNFKEQ. The CDR3 loop spans 15 amino acids. This chain's CDR3 is CASSQDRGQFYEQYF. CDR3 DNA (partial): TGCGCCAGCAGCCAAGATCGGGGACAGTTCTACGAG.

This clone came up many times. The CDR3 end is not reached by the read, which stops 3 residues before it; the germline J gene fills it in. The chain joins TRBV27 to TRBJ2-2; D unresolved. The V and J ends lost 3 bases and 0 bases respectively, with 5 bases between them. The CDR3 has 14 residues. Germline V gene lookup returns CDR1 MNHEY and CDR2 SMNVEV (reference sequence). CDR3 in amino acids: CASSLYTNTGELFF. The sequenced CDR3 bases are TGTGCCAGCAGTTTGTACACGAACACCGGGGAG.

The table lists this clone with many counts. From the germline J gene comes the end of the CDR3, since the read stops 3 residues before it. The genes are TRBV4-1 and TRBJ2-3, with TRBD2 identical over 8 bases. J was trimmed by 0 bases and V by 1 base; bases with no gene match: 6. Looked up from germline, CDR1 is MGHRA and CDR2 is YSYEKL. The CDR3 extends over 17 amino acids. The CDR3 protein is CASSQVGASGSTDTQYF. CDR3 bases read: TGCGCCAGCAGCCAAGTAGGGGCTAGCGGGAGCACAGATACG.

Ten or more counts support this clone. The read falls 3 residues short of the CDR3 end, and the missing part is taken from the germline J gene. The rearrangement joins TRBV28 to TRBJ1-4, with D perhaps TRBD1 (6 bases). The CDR3 is made up of 16 amino acids. The V gene's germline CDR1 is MDHEN and CDR2 SYDVKM. With 6 bases removed from V and 2 bases from J, the gap between germline ends came to 16 bases. Incomplete CDR3 DNA: TGTGCCAGCAGCAGAAGACAGGTCACGACTAATGAAAAA. Protein product: CASSRRQVTTNEK. The complete CDR3 reads CASSRRQVTTNEKLFF.

This clone has ten or more counts. Sequencing ends 3 residues short of the CDR3 end; the germline J gene provides the rest. The rearrangement joins TRBV7-8 to TRBJ2-1; 11 bases map to TRBD2. The CDR3 length is 16 residues. The germline V gene encodes CDR1 SGHVS and CDR2 FQNEAQ. V lost 10 bases to trimming and J lost 4 bases; unmatched junction nucleotides: 12. This chain's CDR3 is CATRTTGTSGYNEQFF. Partial CDR3 DNA: TGTGCCACACGAACAACCGGGACTAGCGGTTACAATGAG.